Sequencing of this T cell receptor (beta chain) was carried out in a study of post-analysis software for immune sequencing data. Study summary: The patients showed relapsing-remitting, secondary progressive and progressive-relapsing multiple sclerosis courses.

Carried by the TCR beta cDNA libraries were unique molecular identifiers. TCRdb ran MiXCR on the PCR reads and lists one entry per CDR3 protein. The sample contains over 250,000 distinct CDR3 sequences, 30% to 45% of which appear only once. CDR1 is SGHNT, CDR2 YYREEE, per germline (reference sequence). The CDR3 sequence is 19 residues long. About this clonotype itself: Its antigen is unknown. This may come from a read error, since a much larger clone is one base off.

Study-wide results and limits: Roughly five TRBV segments appeared more often in patients than in controls, and TRBV5-6, TRBV5-1 and TRBV20-1 were among these.

The clonotype comes from a girl aged 5-17 years with multiple sclerosis. Specimen: blood. This rearrangement joins TRBV5-4 to TRBJ1-6; 7 nucleotides match TRBD1. The CDR3: CASSLDGVGDSSHNSPLHF. CDR3 DNA sequence: TGTGCCAGCAGCCTTGACGGGGTGGGGGACAGCTCCCATAATTCACCCCTCCACTTT.